This TCR beta chain was profiled in a study of blood T cell repertoires in COVID-19. Data came from immunoSEQ multiplex PCR; TCRdb stores just in-frame clones and leaves some out. The profile shows 150,000 to 200,000 clones, roughly 88% of them singletons. V lost 0 bases to trimming and J lost 3 bases, with 15 bases between them. The CDR3 has 16 amino acids. Per germline, CDR1 MNHEY and CDR2 SVGAGI. The sequenced material came from PBMCs or T cells enriched from blood (not recorded which). The TCR was taken from a woman aged 30 to 39 who had recovered from COVID-19. The chain employs TRBV6-5 and TRBJ2-7; the D gene is possibly TRBD1 (7 bases). The CDR3 here is CASSYSAGQLIYEQYF. The CDR3 DNA follows: TGTGCCAGCAGTTACTCCGCGGGACAGCTCATCTACGAGCAGTACTTC.